Below are 6 T cell receptor beta chains sequenced from a single sample in a study of cytomegalovirus exposure and HLA in healthy donors. Use of 60 Vbeta and 13 Jbeta primers characterized the PCR. Produced via immunoSEQ multiplex PCR; TCRdb's table is partial and in-frame only. The sample holds fewer than 250,000 clones, roughly 80% seen once. Sequenced sample: PBMCs. Every receptor here comes from a man in his forties in good health and CMV-seronegative.

The table lists this clone with a few counts. J is TRBJ2-7 and V is TRBV7-6, with 7 bases identical to TRBD1. This CDR3 spans 13 amino acids. V was pared by 6 bases and J by 5 bases, with 7 bases of the junction left unmatched. Germline CDR1 SGHVS, CDR2 FNYEAQ. DNA of the CDR3: TGTGCCAGCAGTCCTGACAGGGACCACGAGCAGTACTTC. The encoded protein is CASSPDRDHEQYF.

The chain recombines TRBV4-3 with TRBJ2-3; 13 positions agree with TRBD2. The CDR3 runs to 17 residues. The V segment lost 0 bases and the J segment 4 bases; nucleotides outside the gene matches: 4. Germline V CDR1 and CDR2: LGHNA, YSLEER. CDR3 sequence: CASSQETSGGAADTQYF. In nucleotides, the CDR3 is TGCGCCAGCAGCCAAGAAACTAGCGGGGGGGCTGCAGATACGCAGTATTTT.

V is TRBV9 and J is TRBJ2-2, with 11 bases aligning to TRBD1. The junction had 4 bases not matched to a gene; V was cut back by 4 bases and J by 2 bases. Germline V lookup: CDR1 SGDLS, CDR2 YYNGEE. The CDR3 spans 16 residues. In nucleotides, the CDR3 is TGTGCCAGCAGCCCCTGGACAGGGGGCAACACCGGGGAGCTGTTTTTT. Protein: CASSPWTGGNTGELFF. The full variable domain, its missing parts supplied by reference TRBV9 and TRBJ2-2, is DSGVTQTPKHLITATGQRVTLRCSPRSGDLSVYWYQQSLDQGLQFLIQYYNGEERAKGNILERFSAQQFPDLHSELNLSSLELGDSALYFCASSPWTGGNTGELFFGEGSRLTVL.

The genes are TRBV9 and TRBJ2-7; perhaps TRBD2 as D (6 bases). CDR1 is SGDLS and CDR2 is YYNGEE in the germline V gene. This CDR3 contains 17 residues. Trimming cost V 0 bases and J 2 bases, with 18 bases left between them. CDR3 sequence: CASSVAYGGRGAYEQYF. CDR3 in DNA: TGTGCCAGCAGCGTAGCTTACGGGGGACGCGGAGCCTACGAGCAGTACTTC.

As DNA, the CDR3 is TGTGCCAGCAGCGTGGGACAACTCATGAACACTGAAGCTTTCTTT. Translated, it gives CASSVGQLMNTEAFF. The gene calls are TRBV5-6 and TRBJ1-1; tentative D call: TRBD1 (6 bases). V dropped 4 bases and J dropped 0 bases, with 13 bases sitting between them. The germline gives CDR1 SGHDT, CDR2 YYEEEE. The CDR3 runs 15 residues.

CDR3 sequence reads: CASSFGSTEAFF. CDR3 nucleotide sequence: TGTGCCAGCAGCTTTGGTAGCACTGAAGCTTTCTTT. The chain carries TRBV5-8 and TRBJ1-1, with unresolved D. Germline-derived CDR1 and CDR2 are SGHTS and YDEGEE. Trimming removed 2 bases from V and 4 bases from J, with 6 bases in between. The CDR3 spans 12 residues.